This T cell receptor beta chain was profiled in a study of blood T cell repertoires in COVID-19. In the study's own analysis: Reference gene primers were amplified, and this amplification served to estimate nucleated cell counts. The data were produced by immunoSEQ multiplex PCR, yet TCRdb's version contains in-frame clones alone and is incomplete. V and J calls and clone size are given by that table; D and trimming were obtained from the DNA. The sample lists 95,000 to 150,000 clones, 81% occurring once. CDR1 SGDLS and CDR2 YYNGEE come from the germline V gene. Trimming pared 3 bases from V and 8 bases from J, leaving 17 bases between. CDR3 length: 15 residues.

This TCR was recovered from a woman between 45 and 65 years old with acute or convalescent COVID-19. The sample taken for sequencing was peripheral blood. The chain carries TRBV9 and TRBJ1-4; weak D call: TRBD1 (5 bases). CDR3 loop: CASSATGTSGEKLFF. The CDR3 DNA sequence: TGTGCCAGCAGCGCAACCGGGACTTCTGGGGAAAAACTGTTTTTT.